The clone carrying this TCR beta chain was detected once. This specimen comes from a study of T cells after posttransplantation cyclophosphamide. The assay was immunoSEQ multiplex PCR, and TCRdb's table has in-frame clones only and misses some. Of approximately 13,000 clones detected, around 81% appear once; the ten largest clones hold around 0.8%. Trimming took 0 bases from V and 5 from J, leaving 13 bases between them. The CDR3 loop spans 14 amino acids. Per the germline V gene, CDR1 is GTSNPN and CDR2 is SVGIG (reference sequence). The source material was memory CD4+ T cells sorted from PBMCs. The sequence derives from a man in his fifties or sixties in good health, CMV-negative, and a related stem cell transplant donor. The chain employs TRBV30 and TRBJ2-5; a possible D gene is TRBD2 (6 bases). CDR3 in amino acids: CAWSVAAGRETQYF. In nucleotides, the CDR3 is TGTGCCTGGAGTGTAGCTGCGGGGCGGGAGACCCAGTACTTC.